The clone carrying this TCR beta chain turned up a few times. The data belong to a study of regulatory T cells in long-lasting Graves disease. Time point described: newly diagnosed GD, antithyroid drugs for less than 3 months. Scientists built the TCR library using RNA that was extracted from PBMCs. This CDR3 is built from 17 residues. V gave up 3 bases and J gave up 1 base, with 16 bases separating them. Germline assignment: CDR1 SGHVS and CDR2 FNYEAQ. HTBI primers from iRepertoire and Arm-PCR of CDR3 regions yielded the TCR beta libraries. TCRdb reprocessed the multiplex PCR reads with MiXCR, giving one entry per CDR3 protein. The sample holds under 250,000 distinct CDR3 sequences, about 19% seen once. The same specimen was also included in a second study, on T cells in Graves' hyperthyroidism and ophthalmopathy. That work states: Hyperthyroidism patients were newly diagnosed, had disease duration under 2 months, and were aged 18 to 65 years.

The receptor was derived from a woman in her 30s with Graves disease. The gene calls are TRBV7-6 and TRBJ1-5, with D perhaps matching TRBD1 (5 bases). Source: peripheral blood mononuclear cells (PBMCs), taken at new diagnosis, from a patient treated with antithyroid drugs. In nucleotides, the CDR3 is TGTGCCAGCAGCTTGGGCGACAGACCTCTGAGCAATCAGCCCCAGCATTTT. Amino acids: CASSLGDRPLSNQPQHF.